Below are 16 T cell receptor beta chains sequenced from a single sample in a study of PD-L1 blockade in urothelial cancer. The protocol was immunoSEQ multiplex PCR, while the TCRdb copy is restricted to in-frame clones and leaves out a portion. This table has around 100,000 clones, roughly 88% appearing once. The source material was PBMCs, sampled around atezolizumab (anti-PD-L1) treatment. The receptor source for this set is a man aged 50 to 59 with urothelial cancer.

The chain couples TRBV28 to TRBJ2-3; 9 nucleotides match TRBD2. Losses at the gene ends were 6 bases for V and 6 bases for J; bases not matched to a gene: 10. Germline CDR1 is MDHEN and CDR2 is SYDVKM. This CDR3 is built from 15 residues. The CDR3 region has the DNA TGTGCCAGCAGGGATACTAGCGGGTCTCTCGATACGCAGTATTTT. This translates into CASRDTSGSLDTQYF.

The genes are TRBV4-2 and TRBJ1-2; maybe TRBD1 (5 bases). This CDR3 is 15 amino acids long. In germline, CDR1 is LGHNA, CDR2 YNFKEQ. V gave up 3 bases and J gave up 4 bases, with 15 bases separating them. The CDR3 region is CASSQARDGIYGYTF. The CDR3, as DNA: TGTGCCAGCAGCCAGGCGCGGGACGGAATCTATGGCTACACCTTC.

The chain employs TRBV2 and TRBJ1-6, with 12 bases lining up with TRBD1. V dropped 6 bases and J dropped 0; count of bases not matched to a gene: 18. Germline V gene lookup returns CDR1 SNHLY and CDR2 FYNNEI. The CDR3 has 22 residues. The CDR3, as DNA: TGTGCCAGCAGGGGAACGACTGGCCCGGGACAGGGGGCGGCCTCCTATAATTCACCCCTCCACTTT. It yields the protein CASRGTTGPGQGAASYNSPLHF. Filled out from reference TRBV2 and TRBJ1-6, the complete variable domain reads EPEVTQTPSHQVTQMGQEVILRCVPISNHLYFYWYRQILGQKVEFLVSFYNNEISEKSEIFDDQFSVERPDGSNFTLKIRSTKLEDSAMYFCASRGTTGPGQGAASYNSPLHFGNGTRLTVT.

The V and J genes are TRBV5-4 and TRBJ2-1, with a possible D match to TRBD1 (5 bases). The CDR3 sequence is 13 residues long. Trimming pared 4 bases from V and 6 bases from J, leaving 11 bases between. Germline CDR1 is SGHNT and CDR2 is YYREEE (reference sequence). CDR3 coding DNA: TGTGCCAGCAGCCCTGACAGCCTCAATGAGCAGTTCTTC. It is translated as CASSPDSLNEQFF. Drawing the rest from reference TRBV5-4 and TRBJ2-1, the complete variable domain is ETGVTQSPTHLIKTRGQQVTLRCSSQSGHNTVSWYQQALGQGPQFIFQYYREEENGRGNFPPRFSGLQFPNYSSELNVNALELDDSALYLCASSPDSLNEQFFGPGTRLTVL.

This chain joins TRBV27 and TRBJ1-5; perhaps TRBD1 as D (6 bases). The length of the CDR3 is 15 residues. Germline assignment: CDR1 MNHEY and CDR2 SMNVEV (reference sequence). Trimming took off 0 bases at V and 2 bases at J, with 8 bases between the two ends. In nucleotides, the CDR3 is TGTGCCAGCAGTTTATCATCAGGGGGCAATCAGCCCCAGCATTTT. It specifies CASSLSSGGNQPQHF.

The chain combines TRBV2 with TRBJ2-7, with D possibly matching TRBD2 (5 bases). The V end was cut by 6 bases, the J end by 3 bases, with 9 bases between. This CDR3 is 12 amino acids long. Germline assignment: CDR1 SNHLY and CDR2 FYNNEI. CDR3 protein: CASSLLGYEQYF. CDR3 in DNA: TGTGCCAGCAGCTTACTAGGCTACGAGCAGTACTTC.

The chain joins TRBV6-5 to TRBJ2-7; D perhaps matches TRBD2 (6 bases). Germline CDR1 is MNHEY and CDR2 is SVGAGI. The CDR3 runs 13 residues. Trimming pared 2 bases from V and 6 bases from J, leaving 11 bases between. The CDR3 bases are TGTGCCAGCAGTTACGTTCAGGGAGGCGAGCAGTACTTC. This codes for CASSYVQGGEQYF.

V is TRBV29-1 and J is TRBJ2-7, with D perhaps TRBD1 (5 bases). Trimming stripped 7 bases from V and 3 bases from J, with 16 bases between. This CDR3 has 13 amino acids. Germline V gene data show CDR1 as SQVTM and CDR2 as ANQGSEA. The CDR3 spells CSARGTGVYEQYF. DNA of the CDR3: TGCAGCGCCCGAGGTACAGGCGTCTACGAGCAGTACTTC.

V and J are TRBV5-1 and TRBJ2-7, with D maybe TRBD2 (5 bases). Germline V gives CDR1 SGHRS, CDR2 YFSETQ. The CDR3 extends over 11 amino acids. V lost 5 bases and J lost 7, with 10 bases in between. The CDR3 bases are TGCGCCAGCAGTCTAGGCGGGGAGCAGTACTTC. This codes for CASSLGGEQYF.

The J gene is TRBJ2-7, the V gene TRBV5-4, with 8 bases that match TRBD2. V lost 0 bases, J lost 3 bases, and 5 bases stayed unmatched. This CDR3 contains 15 residues. Germline CDR1 and CDR2: SGHNT and YYREEE (reference sequence). Here the CDR3 DNA reads TGTGCCAGCAGCTTGGGAACGGGAGGGGACTACGAGCAGTACTTC. It codes for CASSLGTGGDYEQYF.

V usage is TRBV28 and J usage is TRBJ1-1, with 9 nucleotides matching TRBD1. V was clipped by 8 bases and J by 6 bases; unmatched bases: 7. Germline V gene data show CDR1 as MDHEN and CDR2 as SYDVKM. The length of the CDR3 is 13 residues. CDR3 sequence (DNA): TGTGCCAGCCTAGGACAGGGGCCCCCTGAAGCTTTCTTT. Amino acids: CASLGQGPPEAFF.

The chain recombines TRBV4-1 with TRBJ1-2; D is possibly TRBD1 (6 bases). The CDR3 sequence is 17 residues long. V shed 4 bases and J shed 3 bases, with 21 bases lying between them. Germline V gives CDR1 MGHRA, CDR2 YSYEKL. CDR3 DNA: TGCGCCAGCAGCCTTTCCGTGGGGGGGCGGAGACACTATGGCTACACCTTC. Its protein product is CASSLSVGGRRHYGYTF.

The chain has TRBV6-1 and TRBJ2-7, with 8 bases identical to TRBD1. Trimming took 4 bases from V and 1 from J; bases not matched to a gene: 6. The CDR3 has 15 amino acids. Germline CDR1 is MNHNS and CDR2 is SASEGT. The CDR3 DNA follows: TGTGCCAGCAGTGGGCTACAGGGGGTATCCTACGAGCAGTACTTC. Protein: CASSGLQGVSYEQYF.

Concerning this clone: The germline gene is not matched at one end of the junction; a read error may be the cause. This sample includes further DNA sequences coding for the same CDR3. The V gene is TRBV5-5, the J gene TRBJ2-2, with TRBD1 matching over 8 bases. The germline V gene has CDR1 SGHKS and CDR2 YYEKEE (reference sequence). This CDR3 is 15 amino acids long. CDR3 nucleotide sequence: TGTGCCAGCAGCTTTCAGACAGGGGTCACCGGGGAGTTGTTTTTT. Translation: CASSFQTGVTGELFF.

The V call is TRBV28, the J call TRBJ1-2, with D possibly matching TRBD1 (6 bases). Deletions cut 6 bases from V and 3 bases from J, with 14 bases between. Germline CDR1 and CDR2: MDHEN and SYDVKM. The CDR3 sequence is 14 residues long. Here the CDR3 DNA reads TGTGCCAGCAGCCGACCCGGACAGTACTATGGCTACACCTTC. The encoded protein is CASSRPGQYYGYTF.

The chain carries TRBV27 and TRBJ1-1; D gene ambiguous. The CDR3 sequence is 14 residues long. Trimming removed 3 bases from V and 5 bases from J, with 13 bases in between. CDR1 and CDR2 (germline): MNHEY, SMNVEV (reference sequence). The CDR3 DNA follows: TGTGCCAGCAGTTTCCGACGGGGAACGACTGAAGCTTTCTTT. Its protein is CASSFRRGTTEAFF.